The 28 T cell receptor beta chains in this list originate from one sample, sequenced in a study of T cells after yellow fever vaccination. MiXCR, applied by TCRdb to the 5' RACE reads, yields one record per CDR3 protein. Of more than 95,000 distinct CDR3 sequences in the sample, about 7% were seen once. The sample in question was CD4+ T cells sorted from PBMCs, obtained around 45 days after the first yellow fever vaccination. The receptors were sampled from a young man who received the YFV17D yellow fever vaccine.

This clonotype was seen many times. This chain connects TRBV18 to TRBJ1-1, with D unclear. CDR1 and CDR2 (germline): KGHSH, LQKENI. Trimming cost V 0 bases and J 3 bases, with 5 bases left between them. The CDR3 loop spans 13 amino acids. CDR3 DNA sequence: TGTGCCAGCTCACCACCCCAGTACACTGAAGCTTTCTTT. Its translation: CASSPPQYTEAFF.

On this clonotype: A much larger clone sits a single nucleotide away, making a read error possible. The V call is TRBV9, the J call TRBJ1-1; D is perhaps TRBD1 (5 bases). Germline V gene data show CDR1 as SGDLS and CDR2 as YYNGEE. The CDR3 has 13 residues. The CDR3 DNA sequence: TGTGCCACCAGCCGCCAGGGGAACACTGAAGCTTTCTTT. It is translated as CATSRQGNTEAFF.

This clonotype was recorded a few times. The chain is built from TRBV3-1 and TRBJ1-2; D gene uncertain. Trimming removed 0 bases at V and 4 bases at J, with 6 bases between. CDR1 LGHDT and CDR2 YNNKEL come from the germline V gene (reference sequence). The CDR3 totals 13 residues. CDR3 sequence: CASSQEPPYGYTF. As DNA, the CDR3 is TGTGCCAGCAGCCAAGAGCCGCCCTATGGCTACACCTTC.

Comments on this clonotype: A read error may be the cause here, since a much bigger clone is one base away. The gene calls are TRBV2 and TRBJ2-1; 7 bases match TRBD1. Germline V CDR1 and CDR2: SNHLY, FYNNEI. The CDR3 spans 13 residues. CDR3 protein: CAGNTGAYIEQFF. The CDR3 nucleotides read TGTGCCGGAAATACAGGGGCCTACATTGAGCAGTTCTTC.

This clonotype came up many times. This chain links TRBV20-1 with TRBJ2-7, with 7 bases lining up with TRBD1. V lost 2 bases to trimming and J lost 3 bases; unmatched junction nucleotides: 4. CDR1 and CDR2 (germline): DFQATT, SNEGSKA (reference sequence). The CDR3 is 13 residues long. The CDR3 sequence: CSARRQGLYEQYF. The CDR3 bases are TGCAGTGCTAGAAGACAGGGCCTCTACGAGCAGTACTTC.

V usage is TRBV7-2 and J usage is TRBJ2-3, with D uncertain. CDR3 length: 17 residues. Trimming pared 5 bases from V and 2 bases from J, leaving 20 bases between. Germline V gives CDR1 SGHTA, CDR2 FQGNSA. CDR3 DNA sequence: TGTGCCAGCAGCACATCGGCCCTTGCGTTTTCCACAGATACGCAGTATTTT. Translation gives CASSTSALAFSTDTQYF.

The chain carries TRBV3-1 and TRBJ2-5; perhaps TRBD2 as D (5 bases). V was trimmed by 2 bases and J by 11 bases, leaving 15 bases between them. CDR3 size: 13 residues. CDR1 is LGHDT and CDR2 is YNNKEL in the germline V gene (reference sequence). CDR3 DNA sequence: TGTGCCAGCAGCCAACGGGGTAGCGCGCCTCAGTACTTC. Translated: CASSQRGSAPQYF.

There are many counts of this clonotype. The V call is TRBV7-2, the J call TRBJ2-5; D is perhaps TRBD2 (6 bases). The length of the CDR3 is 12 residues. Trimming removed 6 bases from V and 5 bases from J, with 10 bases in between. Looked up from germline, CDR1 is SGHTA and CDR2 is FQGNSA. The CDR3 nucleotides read TGTGCCAGCAGTTGGGACTCCGAGACCCAGTACTTC. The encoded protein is CASSWDSETQYF.

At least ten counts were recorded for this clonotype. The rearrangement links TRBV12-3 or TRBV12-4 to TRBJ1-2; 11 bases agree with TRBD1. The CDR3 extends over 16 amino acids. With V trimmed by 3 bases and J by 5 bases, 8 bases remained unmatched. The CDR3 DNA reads TGTGCCAGCAGTTTTCGGACAGGGGGCTTGGTTTATGGCTACACCTTC. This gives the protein CASSFRTGGLVYGYTF.

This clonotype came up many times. The CDR3 region has the DNA TGTGCCAGCAGCCGCGGAGGCCACCCCCTCCACTTT. It specifies CASSRGGHPLHF. The chain employs TRBV7-2 and TRBJ1-6; D not certain. The CDR3 has 12 amino acids. With 5 bases removed from V and 13 bases from J, the gap between germline ends came to 12 bases. The germline gives CDR1 SGHTA, CDR2 FQGNSA. Looking up the rest from reference TRBV7-2 and TRBJ1-6 gives the full variable domain: GAGVSQSPSNKVTEKGKDVELRCDPISGHTALYWYRQSLGQGLEFLIYFQGNSAPDKSGLPSDRFSAERTGGSVSTLTIQRTQQEDSAVYLCASSRGGHPLHFGNGTRLTVT.

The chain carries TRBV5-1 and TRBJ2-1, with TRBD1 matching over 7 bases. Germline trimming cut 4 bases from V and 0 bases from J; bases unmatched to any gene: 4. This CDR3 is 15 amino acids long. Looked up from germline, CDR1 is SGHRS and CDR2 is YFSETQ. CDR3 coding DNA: TGCGCCAGCAGCGTGAACAGGGGCTCCTACAATGAGCAGTTCTTC. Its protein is CASSVNRGSYNEQFF.

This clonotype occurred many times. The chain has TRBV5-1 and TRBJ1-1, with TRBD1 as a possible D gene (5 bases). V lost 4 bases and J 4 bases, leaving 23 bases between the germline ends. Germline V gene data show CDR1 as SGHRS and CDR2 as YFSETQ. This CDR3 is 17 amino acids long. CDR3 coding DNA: TGCGCCAGCAGCGACCACCGGGCCGGGGGGTTAGGCACTGAAGCTTTCTTT. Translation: CASSDHRAGGLGTEAFF.

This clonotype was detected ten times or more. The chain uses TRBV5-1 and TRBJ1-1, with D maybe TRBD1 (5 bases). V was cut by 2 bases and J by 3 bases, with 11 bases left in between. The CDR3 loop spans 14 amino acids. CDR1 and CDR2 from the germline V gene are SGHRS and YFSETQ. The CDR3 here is CASSFGGFDTEAFF. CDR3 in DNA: TGCGCCAGCAGCTTTGGGGGGTTCGACACTGAAGCTTTCTTT.

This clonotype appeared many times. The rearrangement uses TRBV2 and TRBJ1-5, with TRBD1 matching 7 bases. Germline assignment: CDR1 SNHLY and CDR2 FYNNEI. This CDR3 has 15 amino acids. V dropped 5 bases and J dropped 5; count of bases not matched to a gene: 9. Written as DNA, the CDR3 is TGTGCCAGCAGTTTCGACAGGGCGAAATATCAGCCCCAGCATTTT. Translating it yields CASSFDRAKYQPQHF. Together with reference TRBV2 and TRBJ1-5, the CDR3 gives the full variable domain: EPEVTQTPSHQVTQMGQEVILRCVPISNHLYFYWYRQILGQKVEFLVSFYNNEISEKSEIFDDQFSVERPDGSNFTLKIRSTKLEDSAMYFCASSFDRAKYQPQHFGDGTRLSIL.

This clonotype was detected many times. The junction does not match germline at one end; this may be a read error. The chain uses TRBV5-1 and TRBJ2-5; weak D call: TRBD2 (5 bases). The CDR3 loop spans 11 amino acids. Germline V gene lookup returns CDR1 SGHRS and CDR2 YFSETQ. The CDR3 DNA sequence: TGTGCCAGCAGCGGCCAAGAGACCCAGTACTTC. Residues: CASSGQETQYF.

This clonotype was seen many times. The CDR3 region has the DNA TGTGCCAGCAGTGAGACCTACGAGCAGTACGTC. Translated, it gives CASSETYEQYV. The chain recombines TRBV6-1 with TRBJ2-7; D call uncertain. With 3 bases removed from V and 2 bases from J, the gap between germline ends came to 2 bases. The CDR3 has 11 residues. CDR1 and CDR2 from the germline V gene are MNHNS and SASEGT.

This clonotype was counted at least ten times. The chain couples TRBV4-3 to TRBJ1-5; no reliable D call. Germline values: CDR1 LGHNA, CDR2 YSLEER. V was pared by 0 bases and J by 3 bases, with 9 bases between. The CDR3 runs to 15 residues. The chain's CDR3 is CASSQDPTINQPQHF. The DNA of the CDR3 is TGCGCCAGCAGCCAAGATCCCACGATCAATCAGCCCCAGCATTTT.

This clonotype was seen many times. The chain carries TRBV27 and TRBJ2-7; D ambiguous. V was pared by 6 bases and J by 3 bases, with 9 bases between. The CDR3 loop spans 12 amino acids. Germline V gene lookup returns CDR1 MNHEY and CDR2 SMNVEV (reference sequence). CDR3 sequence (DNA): TGTGCCAGCAGCGGCAGAGACTACGAGCAGTACTTC. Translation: CASSGRDYEQYF.

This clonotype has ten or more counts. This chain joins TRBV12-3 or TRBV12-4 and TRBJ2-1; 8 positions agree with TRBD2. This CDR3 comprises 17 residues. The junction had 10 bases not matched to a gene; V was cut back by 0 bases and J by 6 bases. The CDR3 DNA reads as TGTGCCAGCAGTTTAGCGGGGGGGACTAGTTTCGCCAATGAGCAGTTCTTC. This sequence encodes CASSLAGGTSFANEQFF.

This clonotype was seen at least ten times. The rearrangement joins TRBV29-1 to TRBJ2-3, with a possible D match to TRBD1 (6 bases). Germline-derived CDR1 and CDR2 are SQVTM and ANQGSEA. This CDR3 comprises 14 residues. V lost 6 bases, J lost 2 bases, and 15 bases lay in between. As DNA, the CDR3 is TGCAGCGTAGTTGGGACGGGACACACAGATACGCAGTATTTT. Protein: CSVVGTGHTDTQYF.

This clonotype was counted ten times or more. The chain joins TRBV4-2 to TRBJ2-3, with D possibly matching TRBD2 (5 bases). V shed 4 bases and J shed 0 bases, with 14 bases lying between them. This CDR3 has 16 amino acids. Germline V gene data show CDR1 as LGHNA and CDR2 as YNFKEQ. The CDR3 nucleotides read TGTGCCAGCAGCCGCTATGAGCGACTAAGCACAGATACGCAGTATTTT. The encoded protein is CASSRYERLSTDTQYF.

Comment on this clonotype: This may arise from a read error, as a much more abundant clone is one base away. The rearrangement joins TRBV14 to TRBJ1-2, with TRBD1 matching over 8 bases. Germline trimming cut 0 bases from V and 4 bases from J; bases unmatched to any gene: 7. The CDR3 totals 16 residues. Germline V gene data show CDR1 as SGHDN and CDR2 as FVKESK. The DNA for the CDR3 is TGTGCCAGCAGCCAAGACCCGGGACAGGAGAGCTATGGCTACACCTTC. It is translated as CASSQDPGQESYGYTF.

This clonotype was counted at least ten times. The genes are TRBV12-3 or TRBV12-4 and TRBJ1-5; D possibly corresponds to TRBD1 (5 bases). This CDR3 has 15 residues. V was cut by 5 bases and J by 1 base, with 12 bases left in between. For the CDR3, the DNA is TGTGCCAGCAGTGAGGGGCGGGCCAGCAATCAGCCCCAGCATTTT. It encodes CASSEGRASNQPQHF.

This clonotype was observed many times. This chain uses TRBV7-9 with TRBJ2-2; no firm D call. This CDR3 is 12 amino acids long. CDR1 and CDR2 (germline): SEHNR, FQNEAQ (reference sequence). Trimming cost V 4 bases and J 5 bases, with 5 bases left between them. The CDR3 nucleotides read TGTGCCAGCAGCTCCGAAACCGGGGAGCTGTTTTTT. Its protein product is CASSSETGELFF.

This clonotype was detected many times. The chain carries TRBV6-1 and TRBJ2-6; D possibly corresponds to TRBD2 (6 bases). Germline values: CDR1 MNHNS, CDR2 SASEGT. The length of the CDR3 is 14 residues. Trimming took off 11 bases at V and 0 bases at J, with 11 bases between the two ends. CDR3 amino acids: CAARGSSGANVLTF. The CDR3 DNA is TGTGCCGCACGGGGGAGCTCTGGGGCCAACGTCCTGACTTTC.

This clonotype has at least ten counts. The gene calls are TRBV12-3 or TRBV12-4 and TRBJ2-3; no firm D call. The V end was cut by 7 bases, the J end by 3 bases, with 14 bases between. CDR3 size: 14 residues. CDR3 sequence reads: CASTLWLPTDTQYF. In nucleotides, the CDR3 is TGTGCCAGCACCCTATGGCTCCCGACAGATACGCAGTATTTT.

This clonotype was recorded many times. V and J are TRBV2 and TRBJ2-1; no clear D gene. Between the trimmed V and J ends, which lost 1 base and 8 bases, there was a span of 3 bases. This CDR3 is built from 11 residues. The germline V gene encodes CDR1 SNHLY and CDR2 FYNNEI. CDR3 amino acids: CASSEVDEQFF. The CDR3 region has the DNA TGTGCCAGCAGTGAAGTGGATGAGCAGTTCTTC.

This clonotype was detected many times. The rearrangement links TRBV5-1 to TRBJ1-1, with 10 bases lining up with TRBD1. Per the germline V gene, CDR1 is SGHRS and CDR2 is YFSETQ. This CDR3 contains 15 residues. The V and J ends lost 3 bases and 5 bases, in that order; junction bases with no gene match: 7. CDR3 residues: CASSSTGGARTEAFF. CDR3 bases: TGCGCCAGCAGCTCGACAGGGGGCGCAAGGACTGAAGCTTTCTTT.